This T cell receptor (beta chain) was captured by sequencing in a study of cytomegalovirus exposure and HLA in healthy donors. Produced via immunoSEQ multiplex PCR; TCRdb's table is partial and in-frame only. Of 80,000 to 100,000 clones listed, about 90% are singletons. Concerning this clone itself: Its antigen is as yet unknown.

V trimming: 1 base; J trimming: 4 bases; junction bases outside the gene matches: 11. This CDR3 contains 18 residues. Germline CDR1 reads LNHDA; CDR2 reads SQIVND (reference sequence). The study's findings and limits: In the 95 to 150 validation repertoires, around 95% of cluster scores exceeded 0, per a later analysis. Researchers counted roughly 150 TCR beta chains as cytomegalovirus-associated.

Sequencing used PBMCs. This clonotype was obtained from a man younger than 35 in good health and CMV-seropositive. The chain recombines TRBV19 with TRBJ1-2; 11 bases agree with TRBD1. CDR3 loop: CASSIARTGGAVGYGYTF. CDR3 coding DNA: TGTGCCAGTAGTATAGCTCGGACAGGGGGCGCGGTCGGCTATGGCTACACCTTC.